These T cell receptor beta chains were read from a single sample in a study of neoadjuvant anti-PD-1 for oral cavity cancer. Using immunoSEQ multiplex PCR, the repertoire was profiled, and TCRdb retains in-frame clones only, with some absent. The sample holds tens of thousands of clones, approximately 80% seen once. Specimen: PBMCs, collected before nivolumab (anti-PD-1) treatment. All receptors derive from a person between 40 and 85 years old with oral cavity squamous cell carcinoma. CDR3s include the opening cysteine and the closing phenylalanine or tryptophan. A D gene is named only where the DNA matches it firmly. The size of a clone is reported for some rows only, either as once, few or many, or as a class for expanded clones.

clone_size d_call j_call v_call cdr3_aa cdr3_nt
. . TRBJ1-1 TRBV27 CASSWPGATEAFF TGTGCCAGCAGTTGGCCGGGGGCCACTGAAGCTTTCTTT
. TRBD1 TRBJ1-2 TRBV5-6 CASSLRGKGAKANYGYTF TGTGCCAGCAGCCTCCGAGGAAAGGGGGCTAAAGCTAACTATGGCTACACCTTC
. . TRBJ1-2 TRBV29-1 CSVFRGPQYGYTF TGCAGCGTTTTTAGGGGCCCTCAGTATGGCTACACCTTC
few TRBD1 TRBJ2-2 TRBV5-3 CARHPRQGLFFAGELFF TGTGCCAGGCACCCCCGACAGGGCCTATTCTTTGCCGGGGAGCTGTTTTTT
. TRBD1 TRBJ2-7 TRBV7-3 CASSLGQGTNEQYF TGTGCCAGCAGCTTGGGACAGGGGACCAACGAGCAGTACTTC
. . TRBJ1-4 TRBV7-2 CASGTGMPNEKLFF TGTGCCAGCGGCACAGGGATGCCTAATGAAAAACTGTTTTTT
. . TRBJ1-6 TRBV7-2 CASSLEGAYNSPLHF TGTGCCAGCAGCTTAGAGGGGGCCTATAATTCACCCCTCCACTTT
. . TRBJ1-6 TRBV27 CASSLQHPKNSPLHF TGTGCCAGCAGTTTACAACACCCTAAAAATTCACCCCTCCACTTT
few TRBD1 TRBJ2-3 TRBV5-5 CASSLRRQGDMDTQYF TGTGCCAGCAGCTTGCGTCGCCAGGGGGACATGGATACGCAGTATTTT
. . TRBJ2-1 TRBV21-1 CASSNERGAYNEQFF TGTGCCAGCAGCAATGAGAGGGGGGCCTACAATGAGCAGTTCTTC
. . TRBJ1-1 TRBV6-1 CASSDPGMNTEAFF TGTGCCAGCAGTGACCCGGGGATGAACACTGAAGCTTTCTTT